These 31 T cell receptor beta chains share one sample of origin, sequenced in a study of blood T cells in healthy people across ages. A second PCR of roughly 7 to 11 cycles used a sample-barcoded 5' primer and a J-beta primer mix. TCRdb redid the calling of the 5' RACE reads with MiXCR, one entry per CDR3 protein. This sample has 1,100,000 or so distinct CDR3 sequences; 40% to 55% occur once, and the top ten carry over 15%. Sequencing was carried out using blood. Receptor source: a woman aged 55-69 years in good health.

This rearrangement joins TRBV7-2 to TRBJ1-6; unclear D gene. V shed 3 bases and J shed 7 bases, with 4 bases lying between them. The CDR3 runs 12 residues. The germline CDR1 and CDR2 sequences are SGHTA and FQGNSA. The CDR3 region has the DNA TGTGCCAGCAGCTTTTTCAATTCACCCCTCCACTTT. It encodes CASSFFNSPLHF.

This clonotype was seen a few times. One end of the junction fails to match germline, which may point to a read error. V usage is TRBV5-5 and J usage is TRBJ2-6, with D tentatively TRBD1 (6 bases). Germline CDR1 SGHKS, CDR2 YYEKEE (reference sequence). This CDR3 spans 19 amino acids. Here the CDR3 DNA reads TGTGCCAGCACCTTGGCCCGCCCGGACAGACGTGCTGGGGCCAACGTCCTGACTTTC. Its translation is CASTLARPDRRAGANVLTF.

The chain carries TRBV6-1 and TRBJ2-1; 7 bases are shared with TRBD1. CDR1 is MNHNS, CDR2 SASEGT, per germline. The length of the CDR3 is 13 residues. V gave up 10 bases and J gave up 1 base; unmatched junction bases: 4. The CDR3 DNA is TGTGCCACCGACAGGGTTTCCTACAATGAGCAGTTCTTC. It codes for CATDRVSYNEQFF.

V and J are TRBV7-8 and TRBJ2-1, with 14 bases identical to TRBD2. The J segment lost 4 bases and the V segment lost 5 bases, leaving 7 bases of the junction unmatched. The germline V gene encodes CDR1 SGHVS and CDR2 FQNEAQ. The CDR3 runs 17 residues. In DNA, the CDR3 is TGTGCCAGCAGCCACAGGACTAGCGGGAGGCTTTACAATGAGCAGTTCTTC. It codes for CASSHRTSGRLYNEQFF.

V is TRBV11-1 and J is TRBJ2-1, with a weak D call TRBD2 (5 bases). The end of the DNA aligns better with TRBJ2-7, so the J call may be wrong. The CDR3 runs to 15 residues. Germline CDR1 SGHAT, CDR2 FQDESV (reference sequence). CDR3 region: CASSLEADVYNEQYF. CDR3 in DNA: TGTGCCAGCAGCTTAGAAGCGGACGTCTACAATGAGCAGTACTTC.

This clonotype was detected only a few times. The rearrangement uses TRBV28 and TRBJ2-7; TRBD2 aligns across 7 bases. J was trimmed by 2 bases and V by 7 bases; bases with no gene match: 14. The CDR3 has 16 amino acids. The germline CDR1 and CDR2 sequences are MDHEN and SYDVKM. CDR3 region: CASTPAGEGGTYEQYF. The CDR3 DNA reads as TGTGCCAGCACCCCGGCCGGGGAGGGCGGTACCTACGAGCAGTACTTC.

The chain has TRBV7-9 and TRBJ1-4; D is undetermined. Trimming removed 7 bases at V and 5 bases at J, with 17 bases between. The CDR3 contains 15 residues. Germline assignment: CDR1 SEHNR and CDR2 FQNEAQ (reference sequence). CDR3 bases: TGTGCCAGCACCATGAGCGGGAGCAGCAATGAAAAACTGTTTTTT. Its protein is CASTMSGSSNEKLFF.

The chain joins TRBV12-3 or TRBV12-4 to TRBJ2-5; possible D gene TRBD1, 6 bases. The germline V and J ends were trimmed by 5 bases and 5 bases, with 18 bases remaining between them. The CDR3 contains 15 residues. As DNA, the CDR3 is TGTGCCAGCAGTCTTACTCACAGGGTTGGGGAGACCCAGTACTTC. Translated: CASSLTHRVGETQYF.

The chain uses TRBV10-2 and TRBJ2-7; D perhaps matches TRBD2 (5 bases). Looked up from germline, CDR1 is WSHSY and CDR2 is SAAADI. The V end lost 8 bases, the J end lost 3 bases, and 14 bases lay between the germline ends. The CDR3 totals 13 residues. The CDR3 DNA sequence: TGCGCCAGCGGGATAGCGTCCGTCTACGAGCAGTACTTC. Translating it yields CASGIASVYEQYF.

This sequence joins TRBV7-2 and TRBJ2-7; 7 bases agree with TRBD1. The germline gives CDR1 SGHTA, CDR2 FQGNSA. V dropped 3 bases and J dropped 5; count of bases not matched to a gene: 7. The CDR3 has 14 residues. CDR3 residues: CASSFYRGMHEQYF. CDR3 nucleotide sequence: TGTGCCAGCAGCTTCTACAGGGGTATGCACGAGCAGTACTTC.

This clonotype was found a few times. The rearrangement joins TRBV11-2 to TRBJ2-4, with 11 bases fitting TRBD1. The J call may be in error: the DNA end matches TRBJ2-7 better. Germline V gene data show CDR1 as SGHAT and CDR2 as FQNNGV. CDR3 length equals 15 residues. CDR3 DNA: TGTGCCAGCAGCGTACAGGGGACAGGGGGCTACGAGCAGTACTTC. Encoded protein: CASSVQGTGGYEQYF.

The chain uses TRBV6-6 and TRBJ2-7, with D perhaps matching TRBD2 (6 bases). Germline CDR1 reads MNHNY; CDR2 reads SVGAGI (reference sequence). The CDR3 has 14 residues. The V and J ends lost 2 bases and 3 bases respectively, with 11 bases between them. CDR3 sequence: CASSYRGLNYEQYF. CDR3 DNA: TGTGCCAGCAGTTACCGGGGACTTAACTACGAGCAGTACTTC.

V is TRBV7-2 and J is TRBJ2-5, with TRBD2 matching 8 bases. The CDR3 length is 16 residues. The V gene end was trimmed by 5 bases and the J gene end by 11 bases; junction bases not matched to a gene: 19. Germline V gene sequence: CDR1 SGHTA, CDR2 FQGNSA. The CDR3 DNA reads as TGTGCCAGCAGCGGTAGGGGACGAGCGGGAGTCAGGGAGCAGTACTTC. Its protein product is CASSGRGRAGVREQYF.

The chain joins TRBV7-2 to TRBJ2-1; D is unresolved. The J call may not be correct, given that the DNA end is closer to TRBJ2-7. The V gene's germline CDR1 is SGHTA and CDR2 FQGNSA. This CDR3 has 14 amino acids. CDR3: CASSLEYSYNEQYF. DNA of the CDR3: TGTGCCAGCAGCTTAGAATACTCCTACAATGAGCAGTACTTC.

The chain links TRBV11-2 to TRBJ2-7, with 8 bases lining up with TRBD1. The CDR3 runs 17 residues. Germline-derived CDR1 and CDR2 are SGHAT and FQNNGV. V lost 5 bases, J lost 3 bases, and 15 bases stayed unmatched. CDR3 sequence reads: CASSLGDRPKGLYEQYF. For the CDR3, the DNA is TGTGCCAGCAGCCTCGGGGACAGGCCTAAAGGACTCTACGAGCAGTACTTC.

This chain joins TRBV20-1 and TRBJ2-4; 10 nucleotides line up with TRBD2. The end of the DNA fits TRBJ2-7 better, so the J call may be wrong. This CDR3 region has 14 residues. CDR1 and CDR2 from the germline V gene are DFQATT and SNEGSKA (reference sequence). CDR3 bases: TGCAGTGCTGGGACTAGCGTAATTACCTACGAGCAGTACTTC. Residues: CSAGTSVITYEQYF.

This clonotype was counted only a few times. CDR3 bases: TGTGCCAGCAGTCCAGCGGGAGGGTTCCAAGAGACCCAGTACTTC. Residues: CASSPAGGFQETQYF. The chain recombines TRBV12-3 or TRBV12-4 with TRBJ2-5; 10 bases align to TRBD2. J gave up 1 base and V 5 bases, and 4 bases lay outside the gene matches. The CDR3 contains 15 residues.

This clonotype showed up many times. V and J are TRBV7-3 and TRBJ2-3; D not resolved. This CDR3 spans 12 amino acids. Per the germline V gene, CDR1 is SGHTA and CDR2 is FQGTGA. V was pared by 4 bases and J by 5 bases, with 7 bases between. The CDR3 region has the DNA TGTGCCAGCAGCTCCCCGGGAGATACGCAGTATTTT. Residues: CASSSPGDTQYF.

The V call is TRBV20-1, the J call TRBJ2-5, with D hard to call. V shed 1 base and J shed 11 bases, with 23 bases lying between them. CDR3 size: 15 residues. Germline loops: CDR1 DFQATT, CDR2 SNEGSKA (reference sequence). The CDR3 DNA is TGCAGTGCTAGAGTACGATTGCCAACCGACAATGAGCAGTACTTC. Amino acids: CSARVRLPTDNEQYF.

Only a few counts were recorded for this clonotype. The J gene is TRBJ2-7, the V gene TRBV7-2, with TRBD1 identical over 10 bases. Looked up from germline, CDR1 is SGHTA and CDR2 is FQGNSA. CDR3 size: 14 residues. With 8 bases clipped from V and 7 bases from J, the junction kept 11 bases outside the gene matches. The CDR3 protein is CASSRRDRGWEQYF. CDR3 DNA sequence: TGTGCCAGCTCTCGGAGGGACAGGGGATGGGAGCAGTACTTC. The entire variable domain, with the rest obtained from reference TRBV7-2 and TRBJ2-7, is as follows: GAGVSQSPSNKVTEKGKDVELRCDPISGHTALYWYRQSLGQGLEFLIYFQGNSAPDKSGLPSDRFSAERTGGSVSTLTIQRTQQEDSAVYLCASSRRDRGWEQYFGPGTRLTVT.

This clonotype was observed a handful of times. The CDR3 loop is CASTKGLASSYEQYF. The CDR3 coding sequence is TGTGCCAGCACCAAGGGACTAGCGTCCTCCTACGAGCAGTACTTC. This rearrangement joins TRBV7-2 to TRBJ2-7; 10 positions match TRBD2. Trimming took 7 bases from V and 0 from J; bases not matched to a gene: 6. Per germline, CDR1 SGHTA and CDR2 FQGNSA. The CDR3 sequence is 15 residues long.

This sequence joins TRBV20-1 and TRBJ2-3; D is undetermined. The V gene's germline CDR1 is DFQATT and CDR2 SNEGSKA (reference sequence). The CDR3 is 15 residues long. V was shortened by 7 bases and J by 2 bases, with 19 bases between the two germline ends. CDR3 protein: CSVKGGESDTDTQYF. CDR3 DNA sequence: TGCAGTGTTAAAGGCGGTGAGAGCGACACAGATACGCAGTATTTT.

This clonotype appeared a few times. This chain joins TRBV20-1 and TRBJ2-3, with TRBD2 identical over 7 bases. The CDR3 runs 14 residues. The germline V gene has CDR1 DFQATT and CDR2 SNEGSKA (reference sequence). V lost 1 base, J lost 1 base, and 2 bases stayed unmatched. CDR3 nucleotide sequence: TGCAGTGCTAGAGGGGGAGGGGGCACAGATACGCAGTATTTT. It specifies CSARGGGGTDTQYF.

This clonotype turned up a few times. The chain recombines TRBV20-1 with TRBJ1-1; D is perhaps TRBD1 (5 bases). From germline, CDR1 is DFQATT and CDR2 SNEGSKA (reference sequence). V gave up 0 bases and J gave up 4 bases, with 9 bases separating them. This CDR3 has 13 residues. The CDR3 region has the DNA TGCAGTGCTAGAGATGGGGGATCCACTGAAGCTTTCTTT. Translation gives CSARDGGSTEAFF.

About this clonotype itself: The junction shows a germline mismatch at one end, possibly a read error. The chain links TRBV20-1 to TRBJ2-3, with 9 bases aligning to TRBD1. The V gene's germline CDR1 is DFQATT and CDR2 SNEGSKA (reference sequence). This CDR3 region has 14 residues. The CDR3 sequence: CSASYGQGTDTRYF. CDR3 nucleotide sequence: TGCAGTGCTAGCTACGGACAGGGGACGGATACGCGGTATTTT.

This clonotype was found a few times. The CDR3 is CASSELAGREQYF. For the CDR3, the DNA is TGTGCCAGCAGTGAGCTAGCGGGACGCGAGCAGTACTTC. V and J are TRBV2 and TRBJ2-7, with TRBD2 identical over 9 bases. This CDR3 region has 13 residues. The germline V gene encodes CDR1 SNHLY and CDR2 FYNNEI. The V gene end was trimmed by 3 bases and the J gene end by 6 bases; junction bases not matched to a gene: 3.

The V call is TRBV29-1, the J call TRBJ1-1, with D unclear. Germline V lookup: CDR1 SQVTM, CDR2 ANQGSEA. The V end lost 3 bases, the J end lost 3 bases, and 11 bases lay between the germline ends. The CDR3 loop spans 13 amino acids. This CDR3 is CSVDWGAHTEAFF. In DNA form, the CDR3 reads TGCAGCGTTGATTGGGGTGCGCACACTGAAGCTTTCTTT.

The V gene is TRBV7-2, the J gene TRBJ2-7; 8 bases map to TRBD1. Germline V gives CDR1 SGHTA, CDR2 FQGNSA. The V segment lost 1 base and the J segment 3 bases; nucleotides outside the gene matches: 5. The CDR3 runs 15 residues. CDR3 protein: CASSLGTGTVYEQYF. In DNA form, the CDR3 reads TGTGCCAGCAGCTTAGGGACAGGGACAGTCTACGAGCAGTACTTC.

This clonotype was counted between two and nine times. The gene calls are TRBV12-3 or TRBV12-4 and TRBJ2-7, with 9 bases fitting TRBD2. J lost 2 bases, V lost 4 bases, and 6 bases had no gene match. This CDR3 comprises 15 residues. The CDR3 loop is CASSSGSGGAYEQYF. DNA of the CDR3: TGTGCCAGCAGTTCGGGTAGCGGGGGAGCCTACGAGCAGTACTTC.

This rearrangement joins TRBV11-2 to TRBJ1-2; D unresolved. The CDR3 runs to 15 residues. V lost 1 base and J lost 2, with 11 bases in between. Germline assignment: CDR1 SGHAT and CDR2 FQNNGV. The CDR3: CASSLVAGENYGYTF. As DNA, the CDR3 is TGTGCCAGCAGCTTAGTTGCGGGAGAGAACTATGGCTACACCTTC.

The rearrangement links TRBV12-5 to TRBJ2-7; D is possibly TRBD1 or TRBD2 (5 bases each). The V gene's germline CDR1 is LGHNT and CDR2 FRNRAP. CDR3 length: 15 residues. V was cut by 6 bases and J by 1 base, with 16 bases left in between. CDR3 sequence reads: CASGSKGSGSYEQYF. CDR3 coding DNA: TGTGCTAGTGGGTCCAAGGGGAGTGGATCCTACGAGCAGTACTTC.